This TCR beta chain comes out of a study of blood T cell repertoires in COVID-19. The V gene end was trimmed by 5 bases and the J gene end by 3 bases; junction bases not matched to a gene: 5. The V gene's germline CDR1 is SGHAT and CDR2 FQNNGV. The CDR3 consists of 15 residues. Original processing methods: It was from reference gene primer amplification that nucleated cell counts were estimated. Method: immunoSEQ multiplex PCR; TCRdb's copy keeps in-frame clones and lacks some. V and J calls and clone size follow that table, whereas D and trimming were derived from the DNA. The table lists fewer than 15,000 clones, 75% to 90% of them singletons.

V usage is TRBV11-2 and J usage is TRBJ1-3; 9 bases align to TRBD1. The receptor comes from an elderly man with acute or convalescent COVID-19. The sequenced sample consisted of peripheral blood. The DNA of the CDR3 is TGTGCCAGCAGCCGGGACAGGGCGGGTGGAAACACCATATATTTT. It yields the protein CASSRDRAGGNTIYF.